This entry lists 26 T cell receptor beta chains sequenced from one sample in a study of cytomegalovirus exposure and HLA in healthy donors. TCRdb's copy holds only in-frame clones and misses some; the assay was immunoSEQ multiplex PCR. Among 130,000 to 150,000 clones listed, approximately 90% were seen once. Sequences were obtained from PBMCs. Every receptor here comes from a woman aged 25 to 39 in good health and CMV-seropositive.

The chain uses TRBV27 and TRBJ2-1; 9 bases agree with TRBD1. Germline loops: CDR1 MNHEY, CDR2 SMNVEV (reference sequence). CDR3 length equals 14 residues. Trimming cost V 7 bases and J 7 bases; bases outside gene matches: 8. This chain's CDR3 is CASIPLTGGNEQFF. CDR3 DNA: TGTGCCAGCATCCCCTTGACAGGGGGAAATGAGCAGTTCTTC.

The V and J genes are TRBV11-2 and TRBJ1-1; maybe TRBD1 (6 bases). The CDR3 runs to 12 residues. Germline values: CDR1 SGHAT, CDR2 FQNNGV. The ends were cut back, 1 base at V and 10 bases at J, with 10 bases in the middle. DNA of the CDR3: TGTGCCAGCAGCTTAGGACCGACAGGAGCTTTCTTT. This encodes CASSLGPTGAFF.

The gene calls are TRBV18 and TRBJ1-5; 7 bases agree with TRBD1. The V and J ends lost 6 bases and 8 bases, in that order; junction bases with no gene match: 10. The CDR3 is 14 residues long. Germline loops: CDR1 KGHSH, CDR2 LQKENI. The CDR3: CASSLNRGSEPQHF. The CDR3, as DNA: TGTGCCAGCTCGCTAAACAGGGGCTCAGAGCCCCAGCATTTT.

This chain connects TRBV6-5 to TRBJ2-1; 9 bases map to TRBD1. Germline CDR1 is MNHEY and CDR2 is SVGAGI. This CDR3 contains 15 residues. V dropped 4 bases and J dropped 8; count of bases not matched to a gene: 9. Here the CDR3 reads CASSSAGTGRHEQFF. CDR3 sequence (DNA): TGTGCCAGCAGTTCGGCCGGGACAGGGCGGCATGAGCAGTTCTTC.

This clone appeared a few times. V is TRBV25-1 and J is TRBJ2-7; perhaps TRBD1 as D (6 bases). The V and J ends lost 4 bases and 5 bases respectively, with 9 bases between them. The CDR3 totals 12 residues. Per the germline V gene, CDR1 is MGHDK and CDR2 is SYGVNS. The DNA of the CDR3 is TGTGCCAGCAGTGGACAGGTGGACGAGCAGTACTTC. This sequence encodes CASSGQVDEQYF.

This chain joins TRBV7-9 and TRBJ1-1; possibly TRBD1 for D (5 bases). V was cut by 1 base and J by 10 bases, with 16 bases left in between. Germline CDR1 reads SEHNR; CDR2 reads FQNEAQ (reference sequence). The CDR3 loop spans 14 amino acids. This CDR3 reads CASSLDWRREGAFF. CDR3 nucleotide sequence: TGTGCCAGCAGCTTAGATTGGCGCAGGGAGGGAGCTTTCTTT.

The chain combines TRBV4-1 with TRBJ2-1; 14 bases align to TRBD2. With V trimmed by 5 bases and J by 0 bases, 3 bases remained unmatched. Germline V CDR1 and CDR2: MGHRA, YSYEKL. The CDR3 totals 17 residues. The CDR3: CASSGLAGGSSYNEQFF. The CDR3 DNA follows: TGCGCCAGCAGCGGACTAGCGGGGGGCTCCTCCTACAATGAGCAGTTCTTC.

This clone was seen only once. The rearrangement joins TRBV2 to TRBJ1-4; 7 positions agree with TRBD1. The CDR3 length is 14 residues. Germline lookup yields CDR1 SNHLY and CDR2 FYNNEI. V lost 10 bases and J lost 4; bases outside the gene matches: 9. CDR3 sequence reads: CATGRDSFNEKLFF. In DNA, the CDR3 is TGTGCCACCGGCCGGGACAGCTTTAATGAAAAACTGTTTTTT.

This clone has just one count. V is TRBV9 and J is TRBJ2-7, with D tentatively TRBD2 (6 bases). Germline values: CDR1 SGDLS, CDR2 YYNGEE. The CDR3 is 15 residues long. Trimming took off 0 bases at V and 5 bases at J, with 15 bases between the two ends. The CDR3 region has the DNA TGTGCCAGCAGCGTAGGATCGAGCGGGCCAGACGAGCAGTACTTC. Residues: CASSVGSSGPDEQYF. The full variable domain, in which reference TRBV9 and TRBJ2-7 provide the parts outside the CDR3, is DSGVTQTPKHLITATGQRVTLRCSPRSGDLSVYWYQQSLDQGLQFLIQYYNGEERAKGNILERFSAQQFPDLHSELNLSSLELGDSALYFCASSVGSSGPDEQYFGPGTRLTVT.

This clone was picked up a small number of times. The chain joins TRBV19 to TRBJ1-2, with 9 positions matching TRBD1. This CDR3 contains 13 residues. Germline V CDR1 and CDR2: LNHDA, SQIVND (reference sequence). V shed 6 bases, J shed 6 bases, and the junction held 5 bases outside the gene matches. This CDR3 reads CASSLDRGDGYTF. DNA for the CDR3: TGTGCCAGTAGCTTGGACAGGGGAGATGGCTACACCTTC.

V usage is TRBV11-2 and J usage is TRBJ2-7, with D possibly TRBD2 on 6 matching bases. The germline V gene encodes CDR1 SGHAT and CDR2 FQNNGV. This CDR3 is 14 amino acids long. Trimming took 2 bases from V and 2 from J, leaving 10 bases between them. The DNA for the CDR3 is TGTGCCAGCAGCTTACGGAGGGACCCCTACGAGCAGTACTTC. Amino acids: CASSLRRDPYEQYF.

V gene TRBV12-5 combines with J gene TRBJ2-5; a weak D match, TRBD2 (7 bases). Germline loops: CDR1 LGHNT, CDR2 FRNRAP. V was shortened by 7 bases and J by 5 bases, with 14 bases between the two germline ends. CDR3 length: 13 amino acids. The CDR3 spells CASAGAGAETQYF. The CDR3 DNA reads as TGTGCTAGTGCAGGGGCGGGAGCGGAGACCCAGTACTTC. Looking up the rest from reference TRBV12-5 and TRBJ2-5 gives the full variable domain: DARVTQTPRHKVTEMGQEVTMRCQPILGHNTVFWYRQTMMQGLELLAYFRNRAPLDDSGMPKDRFSAEMPDATLATLKIQPSEPRDSAVYFCASAGAGAETQYFGPGTRLLVL.

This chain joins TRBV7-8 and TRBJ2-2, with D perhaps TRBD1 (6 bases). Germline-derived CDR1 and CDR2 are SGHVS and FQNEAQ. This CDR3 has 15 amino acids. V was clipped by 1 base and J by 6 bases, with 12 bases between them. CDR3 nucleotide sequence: TGTGCCAGCAGCTTAGTCAGGGGTTCGGCCGGGGAGCTGTTTTTT. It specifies CASSLVRGSAGELFF. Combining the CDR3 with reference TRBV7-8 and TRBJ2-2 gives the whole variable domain GAGVSQSPRYKVAKRGQDVALRCDPISGHVSLFWYQQALGQGPEFLTYFQNEAQLDKSGLPSDRFFAERPEGSVSTLKIQRTQQEDSAVYLCASSLVRGSAGELFFGEGSRLTVL.

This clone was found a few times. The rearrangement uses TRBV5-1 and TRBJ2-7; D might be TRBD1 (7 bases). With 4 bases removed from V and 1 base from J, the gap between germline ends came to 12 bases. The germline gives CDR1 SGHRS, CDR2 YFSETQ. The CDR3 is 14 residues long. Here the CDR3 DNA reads TGCGCCAGCAGCCGGGGGACAGTTTCCTACGAGCAGTACTTC. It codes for CASSRGTVSYEQYF.

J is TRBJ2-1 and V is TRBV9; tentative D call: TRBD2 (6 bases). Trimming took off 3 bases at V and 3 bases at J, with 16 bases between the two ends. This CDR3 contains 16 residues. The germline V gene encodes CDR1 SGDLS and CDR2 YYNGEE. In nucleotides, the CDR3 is TGTGCCAGCAGCGGTGGAATGCGGGGCGGCTACAATGAGCAGTTCTTC. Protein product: CASSGGMRGGYNEQFF.

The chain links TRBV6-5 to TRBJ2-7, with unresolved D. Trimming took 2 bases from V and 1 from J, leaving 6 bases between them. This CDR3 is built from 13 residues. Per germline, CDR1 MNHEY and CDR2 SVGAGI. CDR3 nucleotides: TGTGCCAGCAGTTACGTCGGGTCCTACGAGCAGTACTTC. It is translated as CASSYVGSYEQYF.

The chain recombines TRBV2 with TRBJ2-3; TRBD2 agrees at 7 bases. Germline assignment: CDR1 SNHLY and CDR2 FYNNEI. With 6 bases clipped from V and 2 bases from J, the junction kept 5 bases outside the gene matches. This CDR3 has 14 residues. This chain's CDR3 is CASSPGLDTDTQYF. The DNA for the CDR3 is TGTGCCAGCAGCCCAGGACTAGACACAGATACGCAGTATTTT.

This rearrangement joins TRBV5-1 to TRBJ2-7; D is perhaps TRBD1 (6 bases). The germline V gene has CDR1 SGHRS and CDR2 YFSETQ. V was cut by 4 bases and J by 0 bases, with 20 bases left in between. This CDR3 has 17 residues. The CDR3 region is CASSASRQVLSSYEQYF. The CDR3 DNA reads TGCGCCAGCAGCGCATCCCGACAGGTGCTCTCCTCCTACGAGCAGTACTTC.

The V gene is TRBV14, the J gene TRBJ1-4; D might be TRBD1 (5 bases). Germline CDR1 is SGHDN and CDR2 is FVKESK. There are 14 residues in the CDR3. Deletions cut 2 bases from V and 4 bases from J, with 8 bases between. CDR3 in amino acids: CASSQTGFNEKLFF. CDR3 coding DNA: TGTGCCAGCAGCCAAACAGGCTTTAATGAAAAACTGTTTTTT.

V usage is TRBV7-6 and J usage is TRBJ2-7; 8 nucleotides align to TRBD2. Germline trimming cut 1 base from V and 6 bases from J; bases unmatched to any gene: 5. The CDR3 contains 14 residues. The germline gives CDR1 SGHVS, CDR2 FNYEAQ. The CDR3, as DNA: TGTGCCAGCAGCTTAGAGCGGGAGCACGGCGAGCAGTACTTC. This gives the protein CASSLEREHGEQYF. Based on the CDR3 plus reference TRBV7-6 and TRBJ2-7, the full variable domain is GAGVSQSPRYKVTKRGQDVALRCDPISGHVSLYWYRQALGQGPEFLTYFNYEAQQDKSGLPNDRFSAERPEGSISTLTIQRTEQRDSAMYRCASSLEREHGEQYFGPGTRLTVT.

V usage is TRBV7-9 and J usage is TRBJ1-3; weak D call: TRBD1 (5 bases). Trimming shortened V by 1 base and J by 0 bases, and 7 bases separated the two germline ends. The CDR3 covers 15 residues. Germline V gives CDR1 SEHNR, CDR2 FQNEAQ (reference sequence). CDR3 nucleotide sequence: TGTGCCAGCAGCTTAGGACAGAGCTCTGGAAACACCATATATTTT. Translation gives CASSLGQSSGNTIYF.

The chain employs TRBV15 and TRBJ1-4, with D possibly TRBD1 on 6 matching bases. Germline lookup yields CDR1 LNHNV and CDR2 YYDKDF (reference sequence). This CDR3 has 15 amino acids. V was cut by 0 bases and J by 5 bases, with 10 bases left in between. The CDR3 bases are TGTGCCACCAGCAGAGAGACAGGAATAAATGAAAAACTGTTTTTT. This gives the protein CATSRETGINEKLFF.

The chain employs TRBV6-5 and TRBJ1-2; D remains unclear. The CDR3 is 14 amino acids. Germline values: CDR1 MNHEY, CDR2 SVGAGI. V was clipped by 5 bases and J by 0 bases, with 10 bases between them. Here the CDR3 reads CASSADTTNYGYTF. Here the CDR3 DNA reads TGTGCCAGCAGTGCAGACACGACTAACTATGGCTACACCTTC.

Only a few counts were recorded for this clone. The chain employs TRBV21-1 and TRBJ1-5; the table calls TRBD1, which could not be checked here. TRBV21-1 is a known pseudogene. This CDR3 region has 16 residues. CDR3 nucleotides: TGTGCCAGCAGCAGCACAGGGGGCGAGAGCAATCAGCCCCAGCATTTT. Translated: CASSSTGGESNQPQHF.

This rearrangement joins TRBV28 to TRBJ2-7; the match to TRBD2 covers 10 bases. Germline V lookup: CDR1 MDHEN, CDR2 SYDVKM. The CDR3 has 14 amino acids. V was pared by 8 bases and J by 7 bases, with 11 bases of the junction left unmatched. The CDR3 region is CASVYSGGQGEQYF. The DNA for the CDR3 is TGTGCCAGCGTATATAGCGGGGGGCAAGGTGAGCAGTACTTC.

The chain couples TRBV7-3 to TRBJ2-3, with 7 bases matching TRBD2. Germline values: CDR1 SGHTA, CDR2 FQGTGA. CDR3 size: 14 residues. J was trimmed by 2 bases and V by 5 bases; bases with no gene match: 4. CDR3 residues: CASSRDYHTDTQYF. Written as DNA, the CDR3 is TGTGCCAGCAGCCGGGACTACCACACAGATACGCAGTATTTT.